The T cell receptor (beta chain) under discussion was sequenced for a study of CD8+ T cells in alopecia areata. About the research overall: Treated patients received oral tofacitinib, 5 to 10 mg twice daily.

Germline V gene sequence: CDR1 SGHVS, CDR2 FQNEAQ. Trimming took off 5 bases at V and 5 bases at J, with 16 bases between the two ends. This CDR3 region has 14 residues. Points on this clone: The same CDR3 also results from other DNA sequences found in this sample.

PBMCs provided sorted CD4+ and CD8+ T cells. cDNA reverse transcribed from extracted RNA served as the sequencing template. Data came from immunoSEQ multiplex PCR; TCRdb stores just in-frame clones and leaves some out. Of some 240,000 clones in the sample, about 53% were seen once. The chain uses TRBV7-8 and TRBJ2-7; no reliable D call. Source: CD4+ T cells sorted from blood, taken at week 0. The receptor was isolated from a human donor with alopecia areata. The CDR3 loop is CASSLGPLRDEQYF. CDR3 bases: TGTGCCAGCAGCCTCGGGCCCCTCCGGGACGAGCAGTACTTC.